This T cell receptor beta chain comes out of a study of blood T cell repertoires in COVID-19 (dated by TCRdb to about 2020). Study-wide context: Samples covering the acute and convalescent phases of COVID-19 were provided by collaborators in the United States, Italy and Spain. The prospective study material was composed of cDNA or gDNA derived from T cells, B-cell-depleted T cells, or PBMCs. Deeply sampled blood TCRbeta repertoires from subjects exposed to, actively infected with, or recovered from COVID-19 were included in the dataset. The repertoires were released in a freely available public database intended as a resource for research on the immune response to SARS-CoV-2. Samples were obtained from the ongoing ImmuneRACE study (first 160 participants) and from 1,254 subjects provided by 6 global collaborators. The sample metadata nearly always contained a de-identified subject ID, COVID-19 status, age in years and sex. Where available, HLA class I and class II types were obtained from metadata supplied by the sample provider rather than from assay-based typing. General findings and caveats noted by the study authors: How much clinical and demographic metadata was included differed by source and by participant, and the metadata was provided uncurated.

Turning to this clone: Its specific antigen is unknown. No clone much larger than this one lies a single base away; base qualities are absent.

Via the germline V gene (reference sequence), CDR1 is LNHDA and CDR2 SQIVND. V is trimmed back by 10 bases and J by 2 bases, and the junction contains 16 bases that no gene match accounts for. Including the terminal cysteine and phenylalanine, the CDR3 comprises 16 residues. Just CDR3 DNA is preserved here, 48 bases in frame from base 1. The collaborating institutions used their own protocols to collect whole blood in K2EDTA tubes. Collaborator samples were shipped for TCRbeta analysis as frozen whole blood, isolated PBMCs, or DNA extracted from either sample type. TCRbeta CDR3 regions were amplified from genomic DNA by means of the immunoSEQ Assay, a bias-controlled multiplex PCR. In the original analysis: The number of nucleated cells in each sample was estimated from the amplification of reference gene primers within the assay. To quantify the absolute abundance of each unique TCRbeta CDR3 rearrangement, sequence reads were collapsed and filtered. For each sample, productive Simpson clonality was calculated as the square root of Simpson's diversity index across productive rearrangements. Held by TCRdb, this immuneACCESS table contains in-frame sequences only and omits some clones. Under half of the omission traces to an unresolved V gene where checked; the cause of the rest is unknown. For V, J and clone size, that table is used; D and trimming come from the DNA. Recorded for this sample are about 31,000 clones; around 90% of them occurred a single time. Around 0.57% of the sample rests with the top ten.

This receptor was identified in a woman aged 35 to 49 with active or convalescent COVID-19. In this chain, TRBV19 is recombined with TRBJ1-1; 7 of the junction bases match TRBD1. What was sequenced was peripheral blood. The CDR3 region has the sequence CATSDRSTAGNTEAFF. The DNA reads as follows: TGTGCCACCTCGGACAGGAGCACTGCGGGAAACACTGAAGCTTTCTTT. When the CDR3 is completed using the reference TRBV19 and TRBJ1-1 genes on either side, the full variable domain is DGGITQSPKYLFRKEGQNVTLSCEQNLNHDAMYWYRQDPGQGLRLIYYSQIVNDFQKGDIAEGYSVSREKKESFPLTVTSAQKNPTAFYLCATSDRSTAGNTEAFFGQGTRLTVV.